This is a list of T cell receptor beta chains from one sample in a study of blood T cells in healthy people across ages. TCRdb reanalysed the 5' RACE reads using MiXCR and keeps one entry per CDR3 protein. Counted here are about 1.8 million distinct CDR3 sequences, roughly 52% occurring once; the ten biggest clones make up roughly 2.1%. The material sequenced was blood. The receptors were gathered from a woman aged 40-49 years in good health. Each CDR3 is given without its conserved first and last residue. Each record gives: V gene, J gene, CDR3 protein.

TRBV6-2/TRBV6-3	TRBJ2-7	ASSYPGTGPYEQY
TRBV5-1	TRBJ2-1	ASSLAPGAEGYEQF
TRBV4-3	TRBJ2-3	ASSQEAGEVGTDTQY
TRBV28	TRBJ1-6	ASSWAGYNSPLH
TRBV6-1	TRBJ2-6	ASSADRVSGANVLT
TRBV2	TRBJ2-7	ASPVRARQGNYEQY
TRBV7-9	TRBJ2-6	ASSSSQGASSGANVLT
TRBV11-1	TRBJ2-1	ASSLAPGLAVNEQF
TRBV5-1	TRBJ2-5	ASSLGGQYVETQY
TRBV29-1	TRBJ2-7	SVERLAGSYEQY
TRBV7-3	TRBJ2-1	ASSAAGGRGYNEQF
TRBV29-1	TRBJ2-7	SGETIYEQY
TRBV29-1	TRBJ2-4	SVRQGNIQY
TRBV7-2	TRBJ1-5	ASSLRRVGPQH
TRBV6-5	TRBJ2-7	ASSSLSGGEQY
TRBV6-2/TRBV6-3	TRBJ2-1	ASRDRVNEQF
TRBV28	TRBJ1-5	ASSPTNRVQPQH
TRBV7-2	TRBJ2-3	ASSGSSGGTTDTQY
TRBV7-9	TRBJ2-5	ASSLARIGKETQY
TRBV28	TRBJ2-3	ASSSGGARTDTQY
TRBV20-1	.	SARDPGRKETQY
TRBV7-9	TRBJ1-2	ASSLSPNGYT
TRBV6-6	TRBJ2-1	ASSYSAGGAETQF
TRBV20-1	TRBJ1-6	SAKSADGRYSPLH
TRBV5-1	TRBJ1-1	ASSLQPGGRGTEAF
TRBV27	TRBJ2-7	ASSLMEGCEQY
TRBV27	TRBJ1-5	ASSLTPTGSNQPQH
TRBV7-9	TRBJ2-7	ASSSIDRHEQY
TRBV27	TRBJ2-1	ASSFRPVTSGRYNEQF
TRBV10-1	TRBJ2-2	ASSESRVTAGELF
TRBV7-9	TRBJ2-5	ASSLDLAGGRRETQY